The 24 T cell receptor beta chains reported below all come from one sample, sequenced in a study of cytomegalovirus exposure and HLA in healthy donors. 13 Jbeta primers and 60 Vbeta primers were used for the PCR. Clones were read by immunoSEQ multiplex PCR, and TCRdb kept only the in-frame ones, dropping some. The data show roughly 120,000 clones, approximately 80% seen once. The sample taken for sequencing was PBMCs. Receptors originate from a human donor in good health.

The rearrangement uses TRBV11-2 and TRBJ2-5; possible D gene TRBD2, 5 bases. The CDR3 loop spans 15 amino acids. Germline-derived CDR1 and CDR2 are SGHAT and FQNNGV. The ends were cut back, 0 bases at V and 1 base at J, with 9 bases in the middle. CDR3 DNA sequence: TGTGCCAGCAGCTTAGATAGGACTTTCCAAGAGACCCAGTACTTC. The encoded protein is CASSLDRTFQETQYF. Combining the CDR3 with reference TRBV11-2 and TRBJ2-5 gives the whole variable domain EAGVAQSPRYKIIEKRQSVAFWCNPISGHATLYWYQQILGQGPKLLIQFQNNGVVDDSQLPKDRFSAERLKGVDSTLKIQPAKLEDSAVYLCASSLDRTFQETQYFGPGTRLLVL.

The CDR3 DNA reads TGTGCCAGCAGCTTAGACAGGGTAGGGGCCGACGAGCAGTACTTC. Translating it yields CASSLDRVGADEQYF. V is TRBV13 and J is TRBJ2-7, with a weak D call TRBD1 (6 bases). Trimming stripped 1 base from V and 5 bases from J, with 15 bases between. There are 15 residues in the CDR3. Germline CDR1 is PRHDT and CDR2 is FYEKMQ (reference sequence).

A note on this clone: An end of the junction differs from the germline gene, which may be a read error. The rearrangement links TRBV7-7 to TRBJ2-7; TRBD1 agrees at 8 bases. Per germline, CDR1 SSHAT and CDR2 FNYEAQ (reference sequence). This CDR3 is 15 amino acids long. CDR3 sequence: CASSQGTGRGYEQYF. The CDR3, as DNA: TGTGCTAGCAGCCAAGGGACAGGTCGAGGCTACGAGCAGTACTTC.

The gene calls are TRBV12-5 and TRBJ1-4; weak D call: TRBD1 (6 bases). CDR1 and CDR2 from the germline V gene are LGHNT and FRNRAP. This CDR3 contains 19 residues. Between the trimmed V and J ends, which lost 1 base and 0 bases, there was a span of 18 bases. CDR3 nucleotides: TGTGCTAGTGGTTTGGCAAAATCGGACAGCTTTGCAACTAATGAAAAACTGTTTTTT. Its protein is CASGLAKSDSFATNEKLFF.

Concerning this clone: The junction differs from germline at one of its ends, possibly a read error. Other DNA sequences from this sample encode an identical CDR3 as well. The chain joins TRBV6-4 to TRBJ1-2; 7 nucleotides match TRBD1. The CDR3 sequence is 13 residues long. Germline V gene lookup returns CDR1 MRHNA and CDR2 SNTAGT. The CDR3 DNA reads TGTGCCAGAAGGGACAGAGAGAACTATGGTTACACCTTC. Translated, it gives CARRDRENYGYTF.

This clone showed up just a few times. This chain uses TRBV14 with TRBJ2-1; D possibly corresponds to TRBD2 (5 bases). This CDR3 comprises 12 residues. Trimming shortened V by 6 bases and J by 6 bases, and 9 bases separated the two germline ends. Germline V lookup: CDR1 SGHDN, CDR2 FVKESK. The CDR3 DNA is TGTGCCAGCAGTCCAGGAGGCAATGAGCAGTTCTTC. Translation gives CASSPGGNEQFF. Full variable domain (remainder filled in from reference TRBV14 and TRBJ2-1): EAGVTQFPSHSVIEKGQTVTLRCDPISGHDNLYWYRRVMGKEIKFLLHFVKESKQDESGMPNNRFLAERTGGTYSTLKVQPAELEDSGVYFCASSPGGNEQFFGPGTRLTVL.

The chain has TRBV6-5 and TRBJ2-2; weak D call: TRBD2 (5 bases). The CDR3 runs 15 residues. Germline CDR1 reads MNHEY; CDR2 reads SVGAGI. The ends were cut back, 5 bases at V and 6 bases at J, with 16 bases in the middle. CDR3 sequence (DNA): TGTGCCAGCAGTGCCCTCTATACGAGGGCCGGGGAGCTGTTTTTT. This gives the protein CASSALYTRAGELFF.

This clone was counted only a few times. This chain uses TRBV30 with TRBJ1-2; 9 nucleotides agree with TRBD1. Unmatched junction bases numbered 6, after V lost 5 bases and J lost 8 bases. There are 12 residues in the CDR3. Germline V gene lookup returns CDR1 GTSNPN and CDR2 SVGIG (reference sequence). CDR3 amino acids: CAWGDRVRGYTF. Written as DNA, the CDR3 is TGTGCCTGGGGGGACAGGGTGCGAGGCTACACCTTC.

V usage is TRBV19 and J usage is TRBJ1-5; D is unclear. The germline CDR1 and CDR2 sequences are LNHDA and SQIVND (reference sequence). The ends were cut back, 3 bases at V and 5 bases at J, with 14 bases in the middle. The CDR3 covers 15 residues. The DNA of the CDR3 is TGTGCCAGTAGTATCTACTCTTTCAGCGATCAGCCCCAGCATTTT. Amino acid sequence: CASSIYSFSDQPQHF.

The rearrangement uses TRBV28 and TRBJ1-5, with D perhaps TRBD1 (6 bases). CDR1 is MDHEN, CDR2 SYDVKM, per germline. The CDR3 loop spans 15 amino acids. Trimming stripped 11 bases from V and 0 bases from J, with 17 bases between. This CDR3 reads CASLRQANSNQPQHF. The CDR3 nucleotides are TGTGCCTCTCTTAGACAGGCGAATAGCAATCAGCCCCAGCATTTT.

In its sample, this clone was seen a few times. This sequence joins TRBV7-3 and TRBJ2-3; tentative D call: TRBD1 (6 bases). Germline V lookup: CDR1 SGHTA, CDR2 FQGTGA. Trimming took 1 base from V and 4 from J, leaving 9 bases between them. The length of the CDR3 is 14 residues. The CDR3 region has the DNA TGTGCCAGCAGCTTAAGGGCAGGGGCAGATACGCAGTATTTT. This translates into CASSLRAGADTQYF.

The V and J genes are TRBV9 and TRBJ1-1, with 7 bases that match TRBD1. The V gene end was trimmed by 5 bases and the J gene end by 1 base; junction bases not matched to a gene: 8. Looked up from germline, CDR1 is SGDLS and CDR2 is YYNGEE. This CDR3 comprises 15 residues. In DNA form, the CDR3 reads TGTGCCAGCAGTCGACAGGGTTGGAAGAACACTGAAGCTTTCTTT. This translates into CASSRQGWKNTEAFF.

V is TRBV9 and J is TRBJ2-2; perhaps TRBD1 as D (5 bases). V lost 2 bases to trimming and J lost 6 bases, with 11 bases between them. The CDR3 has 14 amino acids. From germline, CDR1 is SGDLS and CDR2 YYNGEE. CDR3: CASSVTGRSGELFF. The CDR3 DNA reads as TGTGCCAGCAGCGTTACAGGAAGGTCCGGGGAGCTGTTTTTT.

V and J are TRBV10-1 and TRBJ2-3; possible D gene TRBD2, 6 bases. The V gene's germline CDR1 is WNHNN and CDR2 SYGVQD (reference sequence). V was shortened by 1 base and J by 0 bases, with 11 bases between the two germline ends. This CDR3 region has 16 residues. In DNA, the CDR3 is TGCGCCAGCAGTGAGTGGGCCAGCGGGAGCACAGATACGCAGTATTTT. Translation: CASSEWASGSTDTQYF.

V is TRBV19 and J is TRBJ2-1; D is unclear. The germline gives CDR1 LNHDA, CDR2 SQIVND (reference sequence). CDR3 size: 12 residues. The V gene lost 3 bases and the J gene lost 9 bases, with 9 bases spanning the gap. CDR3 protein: CASSMELGEQFF. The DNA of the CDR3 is TGTGCCAGTAGTATGGAGCTAGGTGAGCAGTTCTTC.

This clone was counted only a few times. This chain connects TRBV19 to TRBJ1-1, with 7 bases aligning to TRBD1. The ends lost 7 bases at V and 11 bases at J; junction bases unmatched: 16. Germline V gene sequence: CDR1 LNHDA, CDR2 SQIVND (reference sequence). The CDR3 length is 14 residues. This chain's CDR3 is CASTTTGAYGQAFF. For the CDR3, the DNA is TGTGCCAGTACCACTACAGGGGCGTACGGTCAGGCTTTCTTT.

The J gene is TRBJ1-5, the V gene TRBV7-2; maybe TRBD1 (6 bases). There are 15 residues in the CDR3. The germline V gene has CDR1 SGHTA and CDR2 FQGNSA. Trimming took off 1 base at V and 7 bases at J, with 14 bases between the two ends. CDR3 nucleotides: TGTGCCAGCAGCTTAGGGCAGGGGACCGTGCAGCCCCAGCATTTT. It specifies CASSLGQGTVQPQHF.

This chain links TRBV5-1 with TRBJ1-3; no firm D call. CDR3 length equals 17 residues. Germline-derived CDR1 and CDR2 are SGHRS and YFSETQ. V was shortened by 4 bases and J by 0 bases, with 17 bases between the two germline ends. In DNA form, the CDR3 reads TGCGCCAGCAGCAAGGACTCTGGACGGCTCTCTGGAAACACCATATATTTT. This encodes CASSKDSGRLSGNTIYF.

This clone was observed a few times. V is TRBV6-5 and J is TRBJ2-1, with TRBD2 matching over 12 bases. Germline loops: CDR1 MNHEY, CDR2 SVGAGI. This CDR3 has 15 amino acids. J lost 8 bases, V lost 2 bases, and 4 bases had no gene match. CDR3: CASSYGTSGLDEQFF. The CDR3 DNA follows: TGTGCCAGCAGTTACGGGACTAGCGGGTTAGATGAGCAGTTCTTC.

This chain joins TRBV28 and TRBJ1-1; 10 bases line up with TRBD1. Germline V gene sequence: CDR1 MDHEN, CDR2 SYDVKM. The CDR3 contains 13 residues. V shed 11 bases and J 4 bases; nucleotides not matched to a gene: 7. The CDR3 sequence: CALRGTGVTEAFF. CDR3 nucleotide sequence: TGTGCCCTCCGCGGGACAGGGGTCACTGAAGCTTTCTTT.

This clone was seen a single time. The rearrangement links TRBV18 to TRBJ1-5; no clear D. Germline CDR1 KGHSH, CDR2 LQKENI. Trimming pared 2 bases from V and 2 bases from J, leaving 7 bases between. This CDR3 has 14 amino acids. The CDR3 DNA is TGTGCCAGCTCACCATCCGAGGGCAATCAGCCCCAGCATTTT. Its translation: CASSPSEGNQPQHF.

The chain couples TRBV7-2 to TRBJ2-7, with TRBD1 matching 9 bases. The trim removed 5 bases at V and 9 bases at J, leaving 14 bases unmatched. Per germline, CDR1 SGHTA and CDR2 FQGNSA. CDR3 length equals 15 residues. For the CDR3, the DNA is TGTGCCAGCAGCCCAGAGACCGGACAGGGGCGGGCGCAGTACTTC. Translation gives CASSPETGQGRAQYF.

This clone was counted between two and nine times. CDR3 DNA: TGTGCCAGCAGCTTAATGCCTCCGGGACAGGGGGCCTACGAGCAGTACTTC. Translation gives CASSLMPPGQGAYEQYF. The chain links TRBV11-1 to TRBJ2-7; 11 bases map to TRBD1. The CDR3 totals 17 residues. Germline CDR1 SGHAT, CDR2 FQDESV (reference sequence). Losses at the gene ends were 2 bases for V and 2 bases for J; bases not matched to a gene: 8.

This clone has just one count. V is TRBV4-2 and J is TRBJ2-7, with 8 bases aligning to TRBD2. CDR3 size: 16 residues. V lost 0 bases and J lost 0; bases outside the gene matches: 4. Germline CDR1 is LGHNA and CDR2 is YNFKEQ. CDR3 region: CASSQDRGGGSYEQYF. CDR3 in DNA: TGTGCCAGCAGCCAAGATCGGGGGGGCGGCTCCTACGAGCAGTACTTC.